The following is a T cell receptor beta chain sequence with its context. TCRdb's table, derived via immunoSEQ multiplex PCR, lists solely in-frame clones and lacks some. The data contain 50,000 to 70,000 clones, just under 95% of them singletons. The entry originates in a study of technical replicates of blood from several donors. The sample comprised PBMCs. The TCR was taken from a human donor in good health. Some clones in this sample may be carry-over from other donors' samples.

CDR3 sequence reads: CASSPSASDLTDTQYF. The CDR3 nucleotides read TGTGCCAGCTCACCATCGGCTAGCGACCTCACAGATACGCAGTATTTT. V and J are TRBV18 and TRBJ2-3; D perhaps matches TRBD2 (6 bases). The CDR3 extends over 16 amino acids. Trimming took off 2 bases at V and 2 bases at J, with 14 bases between the two ends. The V gene's germline CDR1 is KGHSH and CDR2 LQKENI.